The 26 T cell receptor beta chains below all came from one sample that was sequenced in a study of T cell responses to AZD1222 COVID-19 vaccine. Clones were read by immunoSEQ multiplex PCR, and TCRdb kept only the in-frame ones, dropping some. Of approximately 120,000 clones in the sample, roughly 92% are singletons; the top ten hold roughly 0.91%. Sequenced here: peripheral blood, sampled on day 0 of AZD1222 vaccination. These TCRs come from an adult in good health.

This clone has only a few counts. The chain has TRBV4-1 and TRBJ1-6, with a tentative D call TRBD1 (6 bases). CDR3 length equals 15 residues. Trimming removed 4 bases at V and 7 bases at J, with 14 bases between. Germline V gene sequence: CDR1 MGHRA, CDR2 YSYEKL. For the CDR3, the DNA is TGCGCCAGCAGCCCCACAGGACAGCTAAATTCACCCCTCCACTTT. It codes for CASSPTGQLNSPLHF.

The rearrangement uses TRBV23-1 and TRBJ2-7; 11 bases fit TRBD2. TRBV23-1 belongs to the ORF category, with a function that is uncertain. The CDR3 covers 18 residues. J gave up 2 bases and V 0 bases, and 9 bases lay outside the gene matches. The CDR3 bases are TGCGCCAGCAGTCAATCGGCGGCTAGCGGGGGGCTAGCCTACGAGCAGTACTTC. Protein sequence: CASSQSAASGGLAYEQYF.

The V call is TRBV29-1, the J call TRBJ2-7; D could derive from TRBD1 or TRBD2 (5 bases each). The CDR3 contains 12 residues. Looked up from germline, CDR1 is SQVTM and CDR2 is ANQGSEA. Trimming took 5 bases from V and 6 from J, leaving 14 bases between them. CDR3 protein: CSVIGERAEQYF. The CDR3 nucleotides are TGCAGCGTTATAGGGGAGAGGGCCGAGCAGTACTTC.

The chain links TRBV12-2 to TRBJ2-7; TRBD2, the table's D call, was not compared with the DNA. TRBV12-2 is classified as a pseudogene. The CDR3 contains 14 residues. The CDR3 spells CASRFPRAWREQYF. CDR3 DNA sequence: TGTGCAAGTCGCTTCCCGCGGGCCTGGAGGGAGCAGTACTTC.

This clone appeared once. The chain links TRBV2 to TRBJ2-4, with D tentatively TRBD1 (5 bases). The CDR3 covers 16 residues. The V and J ends lost 8 bases and 0 bases respectively, with 17 bases between them. Germline V CDR1 and CDR2: SNHLY, FYNNEI. DNA for the CDR3: TGTGCCAGCGCTACCCAGGGCGCTTTAGCCAAAAACATTCAGTACTTC. Amino acids: CASATQGALAKNIQYF. The full variable domain, its missing parts supplied by reference TRBV2 and TRBJ2-4, is EPEVTQTPSHQVTQMGQEVILRCVPISNHLYFYWYRQILGQKVEFLVSFYNNEISEKSEIFDDQFSVERPDGSNFTLKIRSTKLEDSAMYFCASATQGALAKNIQYFGAGTRLSVL.

This sequence joins TRBV7-8 and TRBJ2-1, with 10 bases identical to TRBD2. Trimming removed 5 bases from V and 4 bases from J; junction bases left unmatched: 11. This CDR3 spans 17 amino acids. CDR1 and CDR2 from the germline V gene are SGHVS and FQNEAQ. The CDR3 sequence: CASSLTATSGFYNEQFF. The CDR3 nucleotides read TGTGCCAGCAGCCTCACGGCGACTAGCGGGTTTTACAATGAGCAGTTCTTC.

V is TRBV3-1 (or the pseudogene TRBV3-2) and J is TRBJ2-7; D perhaps matches TRBD2 (5 bases). Germline CDR1 LGHDT, CDR2 YNNKEL (reference sequence). The CDR3 totals 13 residues. V lost 4 bases and J 3 bases, leaving 10 bases between the germline ends. CDR3 amino acids: CASSPSEGYEQYF. In nucleotides, the CDR3 is TGTGCCAGCAGCCCCTCCGAGGGCTACGAGCAGTACTTC.

The chain recombines TRBV13 with TRBJ1-6; 11 positions agree with TRBD1. The V and J ends lost 3 bases and 7 bases, in that order; junction bases with no gene match: 8. The germline V gene encodes CDR1 PRHDT and CDR2 FYEKMQ (reference sequence). The CDR3 is 17 residues long. The CDR3 is CASSFETGTGGNSPLHF. The CDR3 nucleotides read TGTGCCAGCAGCTTTGAGACCGGGACAGGGGGAAATTCACCCCTCCACTTT.

This chain connects TRBV24-1 to TRBJ1-6, with TRBD1 matching over 7 bases. This CDR3 contains 16 residues. CDR1 is KGHDR and CDR2 is SFDVKD in the germline V gene. Trimming removed 7 bases from V and 6 bases from J; junction bases left unmatched: 11. The CDR3 nucleotides read TGTGCCACCAGCCTAACAGGGGAAATACGTAATTCACCCCTCCACTTT. Translation gives CATSLTGEIRNSPLHF.

The chain uses TRBV7-9 and TRBJ2-5; D is possibly TRBD1 or TRBD2 (5 bases each). This CDR3 spans 14 amino acids. Germline lookup yields CDR1 SEHNR and CDR2 FQNEAQ (reference sequence). Deletions cut 1 base from V and 2 bases from J, with 8 bases between. The CDR3 nucleotides are TGTGCCAGCAGCTTAGGGGGACGGCAAGAGACCCAGTACTTC. This gives the protein CASSLGGRQETQYF.

The chain has TRBV4-1 and TRBJ1-1; D uncertain. This CDR3 is built from 14 residues. Germline V gene lookup returns CDR1 MGHRA and CDR2 YSYEKL. The ends were cut back, 1 base at V and 1 base at J, with 7 bases in the middle. CDR3 nucleotide sequence: TGCGCCAGCAGCCAAGTGGTCGCGAACACTGAAGCTTTCTTT. It translates to CASSQVVANTEAFF.

This chain connects TRBV5-4 to TRBJ1-1; maybe TRBD1 (5 bases). Per the germline V gene, CDR1 is SGHNT and CDR2 is YYREEE (reference sequence). The V and J ends lost 5 bases and 0 bases respectively, with 14 bases between them. The CDR3 has 15 residues. CDR3 bases: TGTGCCAGCAGATTACCCGGGACCATGAACACTGAAGCTTTCTTT. Translating it yields CASRLPGTMNTEAFF.

The chain joins TRBV27 to TRBJ2-7; tentatively, D is TRBD1 or TRBD2 (5 bases each). V was pared by 4 bases and J by 2 bases, with 12 bases between. The CDR3 runs to 14 residues. Germline CDR1 reads MNHEY; CDR2 reads SMNVEV (reference sequence). The CDR3 loop is CASSWTRDAYEQYF. CDR3 bases: TGTGCCAGCAGTTGGACCCGGGACGCCTACGAGCAGTACTTC.

Comment on this clone: Other DNA sequences in the sample encode the same CDR3. The chain employs TRBV18 and TRBJ1-2; 12 nucleotides line up with TRBD1. The CDR3 is 15 amino acids. The junction had 3 bases not matched to a gene; V was cut back by 3 bases and J by 4 bases. Germline lookup yields CDR1 KGHSH and CDR2 LQKENI. CDR3 DNA sequence: TGTGCCAGCTCACCCGGGACAGGGGGCATCTATGGCTACACCTTC. This translates into CASSPGTGGIYGYTF.

The chain combines TRBV29-1 with TRBJ2-7; a possible D gene is TRBD2 (5 bases). The length of the CDR3 is 14 residues. The ends were cut back, 0 bases at V and 0 bases at J, with 9 bases in the middle. From germline, CDR1 is SQVTM and CDR2 ANQGSEA. The CDR3 sequence is CSVEDQEDSYEQYF. For the CDR3, the DNA is TGCAGCGTTGAAGATCAGGAGGACTCCTACGAGCAGTACTTC.

The genes are TRBV25-1 and TRBJ1-5; no firm D call. CDR1 is MGHDK, CDR2 SYGVNS, per germline. The CDR3 totals 18 residues. V was clipped by 2 bases and J by 5 bases, with 22 bases between them. The CDR3 loop is CASSETLTGPAADQPQHF. DNA for the CDR3: TGTGCCAGCAGTGAAACCCTAACCGGACCGGCTGCGGATCAGCCCCAGCATTTT.

J is TRBJ2-1 and V is TRBV11-2, with unresolved D. Trimming cost V 4 bases and J 0 bases, with 19 bases left between them. This CDR3 comprises 18 residues. CDR1 is SGHAT and CDR2 is FQNNGV in the germline V gene. The CDR3 here is CASSSPRRQLSSYNEQFF. CDR3 bases: TGTGCCAGCAGCTCACCGAGGCGGCAGCTGAGCTCCTACAATGAGCAGTTCTTC.

The V and J genes are TRBV3-1 (or the pseudogene TRBV3-2) and TRBJ2-5, with D perhaps TRBD2 (7 bases). V was pared by 3 bases and J by 1 base, with 15 bases between. The CDR3 extends over 16 amino acids. The germline V gene has CDR1 LGHDT and CDR2 YNNKEL (reference sequence). CDR3 sequence: CASSQTSGGLQETQYF. For the CDR3, the DNA is TGTGCCAGCAGCCAGACATCGGGGGGCCTCCAAGAGACCCAGTACTTC.

The DNA of the CDR3 is TGTGCCAGCAGCCAAGATCGGGACAGGGGTCTCTATGGCTACACCTTC. The encoded protein is CASSQDRDRGLYGYTF. The V call is TRBV3-1 (or the pseudogene TRBV3-2), the J call TRBJ1-2; 10 nucleotides agree with TRBD1. Trimming at V came to 0 bases and at J to 4 bases, leaving 5 bases not matched to a gene. The CDR3 has 16 amino acids. The V gene's germline CDR1 is LGHDT and CDR2 YNNKEL (reference sequence).

The chain couples TRBV5-1 to TRBJ2-4, with D tentatively TRBD2 (5 bases). V was cut by 0 bases and J by 3 bases, with 13 bases left in between. There are 16 residues in the CDR3. The germline gives CDR1 SGHRS, CDR2 YFSETQ. DNA of the CDR3: TGCGCCAGCAGCTTGGTGCCGGGATGGGTCAAAAACATTCAGTACTTC. It translates to CASSLVPGWVKNIQYF.

V gene TRBV27 combines with J gene TRBJ1-2; 8 bases map to TRBD1. CDR3 length: 13 amino acids. CDR1 is MNHEY, CDR2 SMNVEV, per germline (reference sequence). Unmatched junction bases numbered 4, after V lost 3 bases and J lost 7 bases. The DNA for the CDR3 is TGTGCCAGCAGTTTCGCCGGACAGGGTGGCTACACCTTC. This codes for CASSFAGQGGYTF.

The genes are TRBV12-5 and TRBJ2-3; TRBD2 agrees at 13 bases. The length of the CDR3 is 19 residues. CDR1 is LGHNT, CDR2 FRNRAP, per germline. V trimming: 1 base; J trimming: 5 bases; junction bases outside the gene matches: 12. The CDR3 coding sequence is TGTGCTAGTGGTTTGGGAGCATCCGGACTAGCGGGGGAGGTAGATACGCAGTATTTT. Its translation is CASGLGASGLAGEVDTQYF.

The CDR3 DNA reads TGTGCCAGCAGCTGGATCGGGATAAACTATGGCTACACCTTC. This codes for CASSWIGINYGYTF. The V and J genes are TRBV7-8 and TRBJ1-2, with D unclear. The V gene's germline CDR1 is SGHVS and CDR2 FQNEAQ. Trimming took off 4 bases at V and 2 bases at J, with 11 bases between the two ends. CDR3 length: 14 residues.

The rearrangement uses TRBV7-6 and TRBJ1-1; TRBD1 might be the D (5 bases). Germline CDR1 SGHVS, CDR2 FNYEAQ. This CDR3 is built from 17 residues. Trimming removed 0 bases from V and 0 bases from J, with 14 bases in between. The CDR3 sequence: CASSLAAGTYMNTEAFF. In nucleotides, the CDR3 is TGTGCCAGCAGCTTAGCGGCAGGGACCTACATGAACACTGAAGCTTTCTTT.

This CDR3 reads CASRPGYATEAFF. The CDR3, as DNA: TGTGCCAGTAGGCCGGGTTACGCCACTGAAGCTTTCTTT. The chain uses TRBV19 and TRBJ1-1; D is unresolved. Germline CDR1 and CDR2: LNHDA and SQIVND (reference sequence). Trimming cost V 6 bases and J 4 bases, with 12 bases left between them. The CDR3 has 13 amino acids.

J is TRBJ1-5 and V is TRBV19, with a tentative D call TRBD1 (5 bases). From germline, CDR1 is LNHDA and CDR2 SQIVND (reference sequence). The ends were cut back, 1 base at V and 5 bases at J, with 24 bases in the middle. The CDR3 consists of 19 residues. CDR3 amino acids: CASSIAELLGVKTDQPQHF. CDR3 sequence (DNA): TGTGCCAGTAGTATAGCTGAACTTTTGGGGGTGAAAACCGATCAGCCCCAGCATTTT.